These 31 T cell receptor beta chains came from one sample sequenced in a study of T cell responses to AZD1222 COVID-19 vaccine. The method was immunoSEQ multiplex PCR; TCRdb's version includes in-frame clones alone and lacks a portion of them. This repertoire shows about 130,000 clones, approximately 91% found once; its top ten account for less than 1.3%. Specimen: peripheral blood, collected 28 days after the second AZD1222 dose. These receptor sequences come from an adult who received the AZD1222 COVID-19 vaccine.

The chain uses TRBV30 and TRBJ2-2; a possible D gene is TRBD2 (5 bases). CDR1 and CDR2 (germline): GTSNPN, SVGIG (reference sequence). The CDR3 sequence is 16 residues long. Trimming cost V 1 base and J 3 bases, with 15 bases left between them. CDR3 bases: TGTGCCTGGAGTGCCCTTGGCAGCGGCTACACCGGGGAGCTGTTTTTT. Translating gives CAWSALGSGYTGELFF.

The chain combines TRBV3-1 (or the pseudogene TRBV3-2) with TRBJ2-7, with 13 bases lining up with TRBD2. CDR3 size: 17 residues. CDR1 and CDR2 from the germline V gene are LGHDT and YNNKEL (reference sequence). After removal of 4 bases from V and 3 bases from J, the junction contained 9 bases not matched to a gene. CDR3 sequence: CASSPAPRTSGSYEQYF. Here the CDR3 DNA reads TGTGCCAGCAGCCCAGCCCCGCGGACTAGCGGGAGCTACGAGCAGTACTTC.

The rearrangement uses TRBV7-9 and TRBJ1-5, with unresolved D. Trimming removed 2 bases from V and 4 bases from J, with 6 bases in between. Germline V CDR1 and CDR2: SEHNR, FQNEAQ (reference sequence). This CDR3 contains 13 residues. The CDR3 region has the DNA TGTGCCAGCAGCTTATCGACGAATCAGCCCCAGCATTTT. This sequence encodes CASSLSTNQPQHF.

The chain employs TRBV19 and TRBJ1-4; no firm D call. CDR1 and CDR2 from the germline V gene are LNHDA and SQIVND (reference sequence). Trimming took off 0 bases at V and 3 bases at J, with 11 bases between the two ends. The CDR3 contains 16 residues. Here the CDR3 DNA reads TGTGCCAGTAGTATAGATCGCGCCAGAGCTAATGAAAAACTGTTTTTT. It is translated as CASSIDRARANEKLFF.

CDR3 region: CASSWGHQEKLFF. CDR3 in DNA: TGCGCCAGCAGCTGGGGACATCAGGAAAAACTGTTTTTT. V usage is TRBV5-1 and J usage is TRBJ1-4, with a weak D call TRBD1 (6 bases). Deletions cut 3 bases from V and 8 bases from J, with 11 bases between. Germline V gene data show CDR1 as SGHRS and CDR2 as YFSETQ. The CDR3 extends over 13 amino acids.

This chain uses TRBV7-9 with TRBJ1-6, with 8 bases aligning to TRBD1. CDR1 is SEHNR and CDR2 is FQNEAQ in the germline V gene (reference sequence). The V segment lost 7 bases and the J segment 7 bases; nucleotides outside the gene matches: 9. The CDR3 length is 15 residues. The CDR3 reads CASTLTTGANSPLHF. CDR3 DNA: TGTGCCAGCACCCTAACGACAGGGGCGAATTCACCCCTCCACTTT.

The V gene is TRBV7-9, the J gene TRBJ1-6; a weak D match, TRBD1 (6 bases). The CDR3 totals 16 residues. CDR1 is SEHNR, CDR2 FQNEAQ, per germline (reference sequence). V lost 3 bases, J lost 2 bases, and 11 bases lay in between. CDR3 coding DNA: TGTGCCAGCAGCTTCCGGGGGGGCCCCTATAATTCACCCCTCCACTTT. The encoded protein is CASSFRGGPYNSPLHF.

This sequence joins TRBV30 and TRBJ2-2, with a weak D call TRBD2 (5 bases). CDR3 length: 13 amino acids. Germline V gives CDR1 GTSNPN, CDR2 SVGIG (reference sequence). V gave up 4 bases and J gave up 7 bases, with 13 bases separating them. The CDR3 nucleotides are TGTGCCTGGAACGGACTGGACGGCGGGGAGCTGTTTTTT. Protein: CAWNGLDGGELFF.

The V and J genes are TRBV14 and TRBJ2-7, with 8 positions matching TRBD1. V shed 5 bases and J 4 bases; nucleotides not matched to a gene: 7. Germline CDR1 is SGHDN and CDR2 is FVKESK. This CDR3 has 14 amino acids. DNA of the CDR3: TGTGCCAGCAGCACCCGGACAGGGTTTTACGAGCAGTACTTC. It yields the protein CASSTRTGFYEQYF.

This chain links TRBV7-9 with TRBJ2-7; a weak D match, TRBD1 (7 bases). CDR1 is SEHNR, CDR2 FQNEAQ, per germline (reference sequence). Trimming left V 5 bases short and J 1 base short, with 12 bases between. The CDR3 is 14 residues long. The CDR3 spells CASSPQGGSYEQYF. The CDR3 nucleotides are TGTGCCAGCAGCCCCCAGGGGGGATCCTACGAGCAGTACTTC.

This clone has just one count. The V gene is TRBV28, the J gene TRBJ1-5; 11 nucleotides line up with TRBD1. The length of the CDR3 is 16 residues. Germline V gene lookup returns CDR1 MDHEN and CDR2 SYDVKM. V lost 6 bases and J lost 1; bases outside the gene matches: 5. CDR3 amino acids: CASRRTGGRSNQPQHF. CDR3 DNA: TGTGCCAGCAGGAGGACAGGGGGCCGGAGCAATCAGCCCCAGCATTTT. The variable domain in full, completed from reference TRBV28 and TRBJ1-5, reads DVKVTQSSRYLVKRTGEKVFLECVQDMDHENMFWYRQDPGLGLRLIYFSYDVKMKEKGDIPEGYSVSREKKERFSLILESASTNQTSMYLCASRRTGGRSNQPQHFGDGTRLSIL.

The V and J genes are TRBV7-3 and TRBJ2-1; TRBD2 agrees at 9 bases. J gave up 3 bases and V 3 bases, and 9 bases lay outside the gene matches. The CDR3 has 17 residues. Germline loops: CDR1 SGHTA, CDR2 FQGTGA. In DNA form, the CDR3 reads TGTGCCAGCAGCTTCGTCGGGCCTAGCGGGGTCTACAATGAGCAGTTCTTC. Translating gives CASSFVGPSGVYNEQFF. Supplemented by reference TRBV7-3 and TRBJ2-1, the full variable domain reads GAGVSQTPSNKVTEKGKYVELRCDPISGHTALYWYRQSLGQGPEFLIYFQGTGAADDSGLPNDRFFAVRPEGSVSTLKIQRTERGDSAVYLCASSFVGPSGVYNEQFFGPGTRLTVL.

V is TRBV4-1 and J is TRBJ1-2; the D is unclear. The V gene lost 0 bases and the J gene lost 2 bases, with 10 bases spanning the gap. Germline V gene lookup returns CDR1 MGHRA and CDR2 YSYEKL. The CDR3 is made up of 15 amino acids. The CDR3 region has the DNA TGCGCCAGCAGCCAAGATCAAGGGTCCAACTATGGCTACACCTTC. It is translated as CASSQDQGSNYGYTF.

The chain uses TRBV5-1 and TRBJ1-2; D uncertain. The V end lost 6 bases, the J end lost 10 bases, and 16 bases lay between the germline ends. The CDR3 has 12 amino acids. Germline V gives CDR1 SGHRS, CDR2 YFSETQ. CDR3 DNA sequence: TGCGCCAGCAACGCGACGGGCTGTGCCTACACCTTC. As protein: CASNATGCAYTF.

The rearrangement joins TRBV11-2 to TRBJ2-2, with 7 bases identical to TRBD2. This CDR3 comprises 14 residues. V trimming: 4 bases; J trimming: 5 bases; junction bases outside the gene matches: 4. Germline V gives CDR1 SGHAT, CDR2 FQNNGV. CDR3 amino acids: CASSSGLTTGELFF. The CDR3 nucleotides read TGTGCCAGCAGCTCGGGACTAACTACCGGGGAGCTGTTTTTT.

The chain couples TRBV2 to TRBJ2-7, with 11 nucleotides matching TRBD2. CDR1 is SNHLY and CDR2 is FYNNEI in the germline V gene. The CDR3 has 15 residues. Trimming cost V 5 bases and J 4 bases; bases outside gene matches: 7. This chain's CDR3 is CASSFPGLAAYEQYF. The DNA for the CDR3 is TGTGCCAGCAGTTTCCCGGGACTAGCGGCTTACGAGCAGTACTTC.

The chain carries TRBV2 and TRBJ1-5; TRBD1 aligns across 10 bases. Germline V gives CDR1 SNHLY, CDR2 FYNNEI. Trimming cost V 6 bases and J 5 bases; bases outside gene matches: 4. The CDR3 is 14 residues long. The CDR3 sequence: CASSYGTGDQPQHF. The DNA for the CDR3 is TGTGCCAGCAGCTACGGGACAGGGGATCAGCCCCAGCATTTT.

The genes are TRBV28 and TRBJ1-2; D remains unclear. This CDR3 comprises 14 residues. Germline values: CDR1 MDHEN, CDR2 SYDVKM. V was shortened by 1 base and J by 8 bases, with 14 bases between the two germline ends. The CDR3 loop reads CASSLSPASGGYTF. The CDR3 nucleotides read TGTGCCAGCAGTTTATCGCCAGCTTCGGGGGGCTACACCTTC.

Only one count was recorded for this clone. CDR3 DNA: TGCAGTGCTGGAGGCTACACCTTC. Protein: CSAGGYTF. The rearrangement uses TRBV20-1 and TRBJ1-2; D is unclear. The CDR3 totals 8 residues. The V end was cut by 5 bases, the J end by 8 bases, with 3 bases between. Germline V gives CDR1 DFQATT, CDR2 SNEGSKA (reference sequence).

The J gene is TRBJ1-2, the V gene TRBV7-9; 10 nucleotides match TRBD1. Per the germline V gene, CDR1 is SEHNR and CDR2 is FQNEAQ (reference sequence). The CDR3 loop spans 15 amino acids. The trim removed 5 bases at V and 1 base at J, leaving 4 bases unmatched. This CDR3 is CASSEGQGFNYGYTF. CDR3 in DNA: TGTGCCAGCAGCGAGGGACAGGGGTTTAACTATGGCTACACCTTC.

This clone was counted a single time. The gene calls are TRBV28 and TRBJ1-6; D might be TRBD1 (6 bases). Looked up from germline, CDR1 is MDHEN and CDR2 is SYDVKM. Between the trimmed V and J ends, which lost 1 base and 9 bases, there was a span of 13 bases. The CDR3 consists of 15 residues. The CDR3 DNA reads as TGTGCCAGCAGTTTATCCACCCGGGGGCGTTCACCCCTCCACTTT. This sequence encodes CASSLSTRGRSPLHF. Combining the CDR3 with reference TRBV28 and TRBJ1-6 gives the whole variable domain DVKVTQSSRYLVKRTGEKVFLECVQDMDHENMFWYRQDPGLGLRLIYFSYDVKMKEKGDIPEGYSVSREKKERFSLILESASTNQTSMYLCASSLSTRGRSPLHFGNGTRLTVT.

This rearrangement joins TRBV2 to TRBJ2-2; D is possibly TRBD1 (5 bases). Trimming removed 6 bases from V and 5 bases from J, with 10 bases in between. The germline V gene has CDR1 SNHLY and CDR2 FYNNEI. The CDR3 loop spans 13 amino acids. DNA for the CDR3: TGTGCCAGCAGCGCTCAGGGAACCGGGGAGCTGTTTTTT. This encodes CASSAQGTGELFF.

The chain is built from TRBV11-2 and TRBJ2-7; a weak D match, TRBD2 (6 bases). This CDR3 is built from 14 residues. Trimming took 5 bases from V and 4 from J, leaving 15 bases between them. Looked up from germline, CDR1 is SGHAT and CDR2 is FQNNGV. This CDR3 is CASSEGLGGYEQYF. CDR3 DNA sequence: TGTGCCAGCAGCGAGGGACTCGGGGGATACGAGCAGTACTTC.

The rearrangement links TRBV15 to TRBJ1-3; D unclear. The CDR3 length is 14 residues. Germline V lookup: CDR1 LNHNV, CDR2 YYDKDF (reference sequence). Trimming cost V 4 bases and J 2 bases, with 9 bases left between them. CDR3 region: CATSILGTGNTIYF. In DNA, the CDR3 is TGTGCCACCAGCATTCTAGGGACTGGAAACACCATATATTTT.

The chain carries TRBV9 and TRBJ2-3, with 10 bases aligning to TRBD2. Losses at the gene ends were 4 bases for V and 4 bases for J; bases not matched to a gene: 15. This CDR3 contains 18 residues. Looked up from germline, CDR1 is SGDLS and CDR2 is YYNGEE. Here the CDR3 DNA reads TGTGCCAGCAGCTCAACTAGCGGGATGCGGAGTAGCCCAGATACGCAGTATTTT. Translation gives CASSSTSGMRSSPDTQYF. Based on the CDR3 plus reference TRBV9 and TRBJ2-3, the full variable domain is DSGVTQTPKHLITATGQRVTLRCSPRSGDLSVYWYQQSLDQGLQFLIQYYNGEERAKGNILERFSAQQFPDLHSELNLSSLELGDSALYFCASSSTSGMRSSPDTQYFGPGTRLTVL.

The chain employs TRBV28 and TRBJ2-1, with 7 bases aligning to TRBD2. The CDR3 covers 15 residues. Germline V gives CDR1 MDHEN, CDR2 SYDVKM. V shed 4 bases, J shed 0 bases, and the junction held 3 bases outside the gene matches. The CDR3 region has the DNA TGTGCCAGCAGTTCCTCTAGCGGCTCCTACAATGAGCAGTTCTTC. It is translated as CASSSSSGSYNEQFF.

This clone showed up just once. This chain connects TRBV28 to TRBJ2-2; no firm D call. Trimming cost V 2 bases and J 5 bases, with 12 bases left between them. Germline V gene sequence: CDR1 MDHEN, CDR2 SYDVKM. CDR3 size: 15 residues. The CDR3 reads CASSLDHRTTGELFF. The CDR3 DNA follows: TGTGCCAGCAGTTTAGATCACCGGACGACCGGGGAGCTGTTTTTT.

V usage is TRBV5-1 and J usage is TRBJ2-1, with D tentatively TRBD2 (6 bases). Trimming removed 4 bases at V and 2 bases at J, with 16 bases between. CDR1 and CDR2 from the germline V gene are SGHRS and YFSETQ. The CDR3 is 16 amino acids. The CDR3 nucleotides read TGCGCCAGCAGCCCGATTAGGGGAGGCCCCTACAATGAGCAGTTCTTC. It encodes CASSPIRGGPYNEQFF.

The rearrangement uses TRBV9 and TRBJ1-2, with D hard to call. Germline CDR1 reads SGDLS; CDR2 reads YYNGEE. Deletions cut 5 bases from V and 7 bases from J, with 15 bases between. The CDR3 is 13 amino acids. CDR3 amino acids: CASSARALGGYTF. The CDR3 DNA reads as TGTGCCAGCAGTGCCCGGGCGCTGGGTGGCTACACCTTC.

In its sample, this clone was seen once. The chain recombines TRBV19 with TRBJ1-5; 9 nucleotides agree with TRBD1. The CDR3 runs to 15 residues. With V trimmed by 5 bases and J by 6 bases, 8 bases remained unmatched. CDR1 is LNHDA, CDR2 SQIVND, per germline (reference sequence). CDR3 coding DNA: TGTGCCAGTAGTCGGGACAGGGCTTTCGCTCAGCCCCAGCATTTT. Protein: CASSRDRAFAQPQHF.

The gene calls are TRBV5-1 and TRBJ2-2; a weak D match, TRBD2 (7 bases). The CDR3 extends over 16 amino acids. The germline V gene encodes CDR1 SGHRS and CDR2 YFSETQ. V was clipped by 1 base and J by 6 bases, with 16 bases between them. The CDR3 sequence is CASSLQRQAGAGELFF. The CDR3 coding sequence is TGCGCCAGCAGCTTGCAGCGACAGGCGGGGGCCGGGGAGCTGTTTTTT.